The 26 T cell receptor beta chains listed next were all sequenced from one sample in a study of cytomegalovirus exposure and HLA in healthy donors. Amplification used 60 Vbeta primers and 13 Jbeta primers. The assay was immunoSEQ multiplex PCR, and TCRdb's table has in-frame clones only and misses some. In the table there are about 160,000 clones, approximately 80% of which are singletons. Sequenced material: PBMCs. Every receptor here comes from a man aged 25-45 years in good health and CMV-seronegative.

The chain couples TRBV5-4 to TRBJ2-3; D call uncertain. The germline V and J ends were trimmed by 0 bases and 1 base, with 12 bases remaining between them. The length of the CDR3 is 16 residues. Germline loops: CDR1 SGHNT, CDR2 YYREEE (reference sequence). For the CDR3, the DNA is TGTGCCAGCAGCTTGGAACCAGTTCAGGGCACAGATACGCAGTATTTT. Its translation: CASSLEPVQGTDTQYF. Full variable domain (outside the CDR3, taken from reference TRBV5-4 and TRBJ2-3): ETGVTQSPTHLIKTRGQQVTLRCSSQSGHNTVSWYQQALGQGPQFIFQYYREEENGRGNFPPRFSGLQFPNYSSELNVNALELDDSALYLCASSLEPVQGTDTQYFGPGTRLTVL.

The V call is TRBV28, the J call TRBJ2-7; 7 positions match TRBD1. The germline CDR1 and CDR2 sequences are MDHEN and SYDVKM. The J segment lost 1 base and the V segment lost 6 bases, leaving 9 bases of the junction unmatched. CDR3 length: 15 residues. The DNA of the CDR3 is TGTGCCAGCAGGAGGACAGGTTGGTCTTCCTACGAGCAGTACTTC. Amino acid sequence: CASRRTGWSSYEQYF. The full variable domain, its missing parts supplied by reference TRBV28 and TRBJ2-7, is DVKVTQSSRYLVKRTGEKVFLECVQDMDHENMFWYRQDPGLGLRLIYFSYDVKMKEKGDIPEGYSVSREKKERFSLILESASTNQTSMYLCASRRTGWSSYEQYFGPGTRLTVT.

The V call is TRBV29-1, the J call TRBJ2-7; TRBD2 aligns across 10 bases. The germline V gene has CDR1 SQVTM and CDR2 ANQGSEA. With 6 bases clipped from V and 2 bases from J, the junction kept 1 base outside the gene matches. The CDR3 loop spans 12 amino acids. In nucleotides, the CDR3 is TGCAGCGTGGGGACTAGCGCCTACGAGCAGTACTTC. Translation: CSVGTSAYEQYF.

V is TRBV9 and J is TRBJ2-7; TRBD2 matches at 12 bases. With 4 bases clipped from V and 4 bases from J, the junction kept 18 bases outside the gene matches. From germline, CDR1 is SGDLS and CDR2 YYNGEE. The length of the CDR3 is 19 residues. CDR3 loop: CASSPRLAGAQGVAYEQYF. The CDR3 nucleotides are TGTGCCAGCAGCCCCCGACTAGCGGGAGCCCAGGGGGTGGCTTACGAGCAGTACTTC.

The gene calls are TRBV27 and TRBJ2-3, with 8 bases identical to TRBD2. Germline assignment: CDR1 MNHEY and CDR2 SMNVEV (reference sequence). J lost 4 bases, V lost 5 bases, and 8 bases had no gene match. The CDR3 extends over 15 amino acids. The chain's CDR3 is CASSVSGLGADTQYF. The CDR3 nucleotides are TGTGCCAGCAGTGTCTCGGGACTAGGCGCAGATACGCAGTATTTT.

CDR3 sequence reads: CASSLAAFYEQYF. CDR3 bases: TGTGCCAGCAGCTTAGCGGCTTTCTACGAGCAGTACTTC. The chain recombines TRBV7-2 with TRBJ2-7, with no clear D. With 0 bases removed from V and 3 bases from J, the gap between germline ends came to 6 bases. This CDR3 has 13 amino acids. In germline, CDR1 is SGHTA, CDR2 FQGNSA. Using reference TRBV7-2 and TRBJ2-7 for the parts outside the CDR3, the full variable domain is GAGVSQSPSNKVTEKGKDVELRCDPISGHTALYWYRQSLGQGLEFLIYFQGNSAPDKSGLPSDRFSAERTGGSVSTLTIQRTQQEDSAVYLCASSLAAFYEQYFGPGTRLTVT.

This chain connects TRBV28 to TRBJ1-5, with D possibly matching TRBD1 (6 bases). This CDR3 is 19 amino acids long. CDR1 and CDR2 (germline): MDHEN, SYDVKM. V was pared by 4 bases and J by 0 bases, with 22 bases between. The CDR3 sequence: CASSSYGGGPTYSNQPQHF. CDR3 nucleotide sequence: TGTGCCAGCAGTTCATATGGGGGGGGCCCCACTTATAGCAATCAGCCCCAGCATTTT.

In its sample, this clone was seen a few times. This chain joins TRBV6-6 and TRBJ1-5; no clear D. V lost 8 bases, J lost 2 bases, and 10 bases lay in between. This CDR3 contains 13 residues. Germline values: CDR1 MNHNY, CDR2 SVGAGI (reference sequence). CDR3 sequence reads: CASSGARNQPQHF. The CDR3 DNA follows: TGTGCCAGCTCCGGAGCCCGCAATCAGCCCCAGCATTTT.

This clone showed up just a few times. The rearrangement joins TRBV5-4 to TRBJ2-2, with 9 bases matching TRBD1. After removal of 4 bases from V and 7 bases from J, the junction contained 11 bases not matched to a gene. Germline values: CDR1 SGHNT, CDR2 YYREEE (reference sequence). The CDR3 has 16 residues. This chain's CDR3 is CASSETGGAKVGELFF. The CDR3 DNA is TGTGCCAGCAGCGAAACAGGGGGCGCAAAAGTCGGGGAGCTGTTTTTT.

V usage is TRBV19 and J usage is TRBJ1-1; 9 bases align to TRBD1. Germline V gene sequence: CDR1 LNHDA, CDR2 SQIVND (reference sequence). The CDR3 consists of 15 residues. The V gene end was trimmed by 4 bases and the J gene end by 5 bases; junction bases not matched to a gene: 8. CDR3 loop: CASSKLRQGGTEAFF. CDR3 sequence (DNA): TGTGCCAGTAGTAAACTGAGACAGGGGGGGACTGAAGCTTTCTTT.

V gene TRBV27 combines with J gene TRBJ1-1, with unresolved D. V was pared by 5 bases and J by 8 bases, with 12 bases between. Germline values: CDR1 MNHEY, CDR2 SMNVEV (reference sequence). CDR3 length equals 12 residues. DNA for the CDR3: TGTGCCAGCAGTAAGATACACGGGGAAGCTTTCTTT. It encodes CASSKIHGEAFF.

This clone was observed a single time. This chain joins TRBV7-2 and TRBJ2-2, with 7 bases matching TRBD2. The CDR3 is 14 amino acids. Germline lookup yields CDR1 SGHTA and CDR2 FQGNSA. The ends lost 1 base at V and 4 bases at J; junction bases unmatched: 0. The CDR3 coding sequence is TGTGCCAGCAGCTTAGGGGGGGGCACCGGGGAGCTGTTTTTT. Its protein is CASSLGGGTGELFF.

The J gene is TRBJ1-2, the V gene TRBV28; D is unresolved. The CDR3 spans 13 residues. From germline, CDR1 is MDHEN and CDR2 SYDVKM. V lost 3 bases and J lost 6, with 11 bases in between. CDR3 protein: CASSLAGDHGYTF. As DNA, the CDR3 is TGTGCCAGCAGTTTGGCGGGTGACCATGGCTACACCTTC.

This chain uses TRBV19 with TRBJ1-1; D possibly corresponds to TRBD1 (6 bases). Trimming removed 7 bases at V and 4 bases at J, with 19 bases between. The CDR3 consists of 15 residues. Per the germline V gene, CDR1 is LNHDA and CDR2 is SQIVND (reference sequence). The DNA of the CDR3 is TGTGCCAGTAAAAGAACAGGGTTGAGGGGCACTGAAGCTTTCTTT. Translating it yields CASKRTGLRGTEAFF.

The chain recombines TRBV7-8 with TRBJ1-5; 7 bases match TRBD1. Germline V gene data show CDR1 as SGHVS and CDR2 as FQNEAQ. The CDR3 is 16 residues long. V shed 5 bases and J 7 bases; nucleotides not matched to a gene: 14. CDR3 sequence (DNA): TGTGCCAGCAGCGCTTACAGGGGAAGACAGGGCCAGCCCCAGCATTTT. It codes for CASSAYRGRQGQPQHF.

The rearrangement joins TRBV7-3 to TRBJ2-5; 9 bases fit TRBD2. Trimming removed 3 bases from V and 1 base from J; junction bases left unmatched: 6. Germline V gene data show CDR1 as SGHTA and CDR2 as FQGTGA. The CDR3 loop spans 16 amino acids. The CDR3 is CASSLVGSGGQETQYF. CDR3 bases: TGTGCCAGCAGCTTGGTGGGTAGCGGGGGCCAAGAGACCCAGTACTTC.

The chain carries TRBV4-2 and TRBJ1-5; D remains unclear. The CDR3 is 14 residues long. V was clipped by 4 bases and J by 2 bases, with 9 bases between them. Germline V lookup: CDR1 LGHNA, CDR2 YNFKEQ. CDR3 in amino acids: CASSPLVGNQPQHF. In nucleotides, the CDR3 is TGTGCCAGCAGCCCCTTGGTAGGCAATCAGCCCCAGCATTTT.

CDR3 coding DNA: TGTGCCAGCGGACCTGGGCCTGGGGGGTCGAATCAGCCCCAGCATTTT. This gives the protein CASGPGPGGSNQPQHF. This sequence joins TRBV6-6 and TRBJ1-5; D is possibly TRBD1 (5 bases). Germline CDR1 MNHNY, CDR2 SVGAGI (reference sequence). V lost 8 bases and J 4 bases, leaving 21 bases between the germline ends. The CDR3 has 16 amino acids.

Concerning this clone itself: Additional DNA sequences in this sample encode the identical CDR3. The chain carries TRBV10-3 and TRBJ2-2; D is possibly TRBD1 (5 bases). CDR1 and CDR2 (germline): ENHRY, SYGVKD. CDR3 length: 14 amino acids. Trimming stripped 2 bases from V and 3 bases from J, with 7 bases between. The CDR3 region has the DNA TGTGCCATCAGTGAGGCCAGGGACACCGGGGAGCTGTTTTTT. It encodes CAISEARDTGELFF.

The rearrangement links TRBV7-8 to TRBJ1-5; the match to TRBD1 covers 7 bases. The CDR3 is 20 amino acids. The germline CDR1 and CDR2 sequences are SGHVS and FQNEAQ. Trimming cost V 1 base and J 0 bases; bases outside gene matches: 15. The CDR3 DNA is TGTGCCAGCAGCTTAGGAAGGCCCGAGACAGGGTTTCATAGCAATCAGCCCCAGCATTTT. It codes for CASSLGRPETGFHSNQPQHF.

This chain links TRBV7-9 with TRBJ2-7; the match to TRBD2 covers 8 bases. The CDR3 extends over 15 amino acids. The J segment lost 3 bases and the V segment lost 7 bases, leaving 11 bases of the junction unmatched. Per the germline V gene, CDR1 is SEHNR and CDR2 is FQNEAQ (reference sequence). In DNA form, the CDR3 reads TGTGCCAGCACCCCCGGGGGGGGGAGAGGCTACGAGCAGTACTTC. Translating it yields CASTPGGGRGYEQYF.

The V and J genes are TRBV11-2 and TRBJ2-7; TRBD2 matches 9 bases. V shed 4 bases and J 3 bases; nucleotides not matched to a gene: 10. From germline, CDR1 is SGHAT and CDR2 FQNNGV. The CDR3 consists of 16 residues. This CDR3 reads CASSSAQTSGFYEQYF. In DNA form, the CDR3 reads TGTGCCAGCAGCTCGGCGCAGACTAGCGGATTCTACGAGCAGTACTTC. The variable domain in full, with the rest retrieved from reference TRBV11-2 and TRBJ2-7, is EAGVAQSPRYKIIEKRQSVAFWCNPISGHATLYWYQQILGQGPKLLIQFQNNGVVDDSQLPKDRFSAERLKGVDSTLKIQPAKLEDSAVYLCASSSAQTSGFYEQYFGPGTRLTVT.

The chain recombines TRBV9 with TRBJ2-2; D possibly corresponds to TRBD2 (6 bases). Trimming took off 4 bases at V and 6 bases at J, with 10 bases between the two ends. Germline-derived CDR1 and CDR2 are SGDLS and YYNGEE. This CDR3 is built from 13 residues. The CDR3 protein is CASSPTSPGELFF. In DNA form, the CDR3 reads TGTGCCAGCAGCCCTACTAGCCCCGGGGAGCTGTTTTTT.

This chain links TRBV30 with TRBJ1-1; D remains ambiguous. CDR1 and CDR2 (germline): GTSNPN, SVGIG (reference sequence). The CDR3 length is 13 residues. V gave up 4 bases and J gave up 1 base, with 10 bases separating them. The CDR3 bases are TGTGCCTGGACACCCTCAGGGAACACTGAAGCTTTCTTT. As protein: CAWTPSGNTEAFF.

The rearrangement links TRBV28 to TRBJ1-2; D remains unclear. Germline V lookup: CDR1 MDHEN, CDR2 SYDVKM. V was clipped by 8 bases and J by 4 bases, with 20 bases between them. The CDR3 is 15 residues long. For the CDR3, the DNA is TGTGCCAGCTTTCAAGCCTCCTGGGCCCTCTATGGCTACACCTTC. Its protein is CASFQASWALYGYTF.

The CDR3 loop is CASSSGLPQSQQFF. The CDR3 nucleotides read TGTGCCAGCAGCTCCGGACTACCACAGTCACAGCAGTTCTTC. V and J are TRBV7-3 and TRBJ2-1; D is perhaps TRBD2 (6 bases). V was clipped by 4 bases and J by 11 bases, with 18 bases between them. CDR1 and CDR2 from the germline V gene are SGHTA and FQGTGA. The CDR3 contains 14 residues.